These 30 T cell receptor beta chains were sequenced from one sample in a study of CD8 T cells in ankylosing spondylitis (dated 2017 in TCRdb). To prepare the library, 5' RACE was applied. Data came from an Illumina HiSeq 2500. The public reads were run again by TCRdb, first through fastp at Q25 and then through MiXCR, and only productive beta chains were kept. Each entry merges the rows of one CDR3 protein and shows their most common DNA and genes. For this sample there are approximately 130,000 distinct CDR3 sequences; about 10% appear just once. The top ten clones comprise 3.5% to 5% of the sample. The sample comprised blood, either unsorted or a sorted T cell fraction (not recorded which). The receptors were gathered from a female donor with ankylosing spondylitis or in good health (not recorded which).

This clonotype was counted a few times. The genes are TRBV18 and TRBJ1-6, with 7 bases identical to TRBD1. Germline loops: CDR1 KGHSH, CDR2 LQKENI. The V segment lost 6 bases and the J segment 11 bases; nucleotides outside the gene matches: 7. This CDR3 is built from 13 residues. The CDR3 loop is CASSPGQEAPLHF. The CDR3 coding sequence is TGTGCCAGCTCTCCTGGACAGGAAGCACCCCTCCACTTT.

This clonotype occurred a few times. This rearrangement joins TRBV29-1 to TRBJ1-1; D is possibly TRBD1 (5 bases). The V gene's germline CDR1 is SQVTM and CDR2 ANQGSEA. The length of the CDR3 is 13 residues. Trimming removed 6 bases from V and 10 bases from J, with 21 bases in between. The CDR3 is CSVKGSDDGVAFF. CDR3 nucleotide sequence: TGCAGCGTGAAGGGGTCGGACGACGGAGTAGCTTTCTTT.

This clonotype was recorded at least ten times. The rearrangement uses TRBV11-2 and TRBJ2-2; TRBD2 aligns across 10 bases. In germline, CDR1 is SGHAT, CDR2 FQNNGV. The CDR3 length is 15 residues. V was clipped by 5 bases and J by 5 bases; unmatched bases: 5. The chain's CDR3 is CASSPLAGKTGELFF. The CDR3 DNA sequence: TGTGCCAGCAGCCCACTAGCGGGAAAGACCGGGGAGCTGTTTTTT.

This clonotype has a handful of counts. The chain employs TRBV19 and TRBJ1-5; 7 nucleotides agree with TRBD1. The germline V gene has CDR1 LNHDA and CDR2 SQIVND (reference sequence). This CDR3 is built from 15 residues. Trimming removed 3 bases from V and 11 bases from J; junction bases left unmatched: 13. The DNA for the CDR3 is TGTGCCAGTAGTATCTCCGAGACAGGGAGGACCGCCCAGCATTTT. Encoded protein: CASSISETGRTAQHF.

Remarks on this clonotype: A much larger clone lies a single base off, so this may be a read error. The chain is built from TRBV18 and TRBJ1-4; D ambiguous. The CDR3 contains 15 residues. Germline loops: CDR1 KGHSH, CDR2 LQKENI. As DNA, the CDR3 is TGTGCCAGCTCACCACCAGGGTCGACTATTGAAAAACTGTTTTTT. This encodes CASSPPGSTIEKLFF.

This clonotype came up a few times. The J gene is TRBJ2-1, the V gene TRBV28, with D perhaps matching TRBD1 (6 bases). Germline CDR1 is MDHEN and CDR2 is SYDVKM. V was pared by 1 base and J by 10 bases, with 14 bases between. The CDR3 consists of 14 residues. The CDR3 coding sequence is TGTGCCAGCAGTTTATACGCAGGGCAGGGGGAGCAGTTCTTC. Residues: CASSLYAGQGEQFF.

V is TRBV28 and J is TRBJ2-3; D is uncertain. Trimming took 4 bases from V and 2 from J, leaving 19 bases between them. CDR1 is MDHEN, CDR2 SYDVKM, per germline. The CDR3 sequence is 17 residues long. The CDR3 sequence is CASSSPPKIRTTDTQYF. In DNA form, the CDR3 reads TGTGCCAGCAGTTCCCCGCCCAAGATAAGAACCACAGATACGCAGTATTTT. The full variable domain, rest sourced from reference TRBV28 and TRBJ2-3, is DVKVTQSSRYLVKRTGEKVFLECVQDMDHENMFWYRQDPGLGLRLIYFSYDVKMKEKGDIPEGYSVSREKKERFSLILESASTNQTSMYLCASSSPPKIRTTDTQYFGPGTRLTVL.

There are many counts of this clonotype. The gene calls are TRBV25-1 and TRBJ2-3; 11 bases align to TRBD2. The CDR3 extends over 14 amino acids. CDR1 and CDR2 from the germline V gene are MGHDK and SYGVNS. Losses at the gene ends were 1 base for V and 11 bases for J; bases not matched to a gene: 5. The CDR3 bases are TGTGCCAGCAGTGAATCACTAGCGGGAGTGGAGCAGTATTTT. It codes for CASSESLAGVEQYF.

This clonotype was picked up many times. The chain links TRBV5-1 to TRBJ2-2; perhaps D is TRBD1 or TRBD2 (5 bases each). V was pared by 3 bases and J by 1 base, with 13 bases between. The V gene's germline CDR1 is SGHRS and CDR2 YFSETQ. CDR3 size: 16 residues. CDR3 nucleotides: TGCGCCAGCAGCTCGGATGAGGGGCTGAACACCGGGGAGCTGTTTTTT. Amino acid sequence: CASSSDEGLNTGELFF.

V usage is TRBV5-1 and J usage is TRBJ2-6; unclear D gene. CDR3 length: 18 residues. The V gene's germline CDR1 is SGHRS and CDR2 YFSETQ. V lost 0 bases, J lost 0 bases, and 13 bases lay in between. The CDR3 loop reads CASSLVGVVSSGANVLTF. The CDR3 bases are TGCGCCAGCAGCTTGGTTGGGGTAGTCAGCTCTGGGGCCAACGTCCTGACTTTC.

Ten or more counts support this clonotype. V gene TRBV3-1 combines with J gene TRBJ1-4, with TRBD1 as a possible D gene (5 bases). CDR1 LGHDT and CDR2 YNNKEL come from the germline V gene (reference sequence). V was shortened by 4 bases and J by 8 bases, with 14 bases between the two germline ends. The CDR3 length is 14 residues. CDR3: CASSPLRRGEKLFF. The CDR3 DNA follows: TGTGCCAGCAGCCCCTTAAGGCGGGGGGAAAAACTGTTTTTT. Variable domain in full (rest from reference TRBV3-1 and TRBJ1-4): DTAVSQTPKYLVTQMGNDKSIKCEQNLGHDTMYWYKQDSKKFLKIMFSYNNKELIINETVPNRFSPKSPDKAHLNLHINSLELGDSAVYFCASSPLRRGEKLFFGSGTQLSVL.

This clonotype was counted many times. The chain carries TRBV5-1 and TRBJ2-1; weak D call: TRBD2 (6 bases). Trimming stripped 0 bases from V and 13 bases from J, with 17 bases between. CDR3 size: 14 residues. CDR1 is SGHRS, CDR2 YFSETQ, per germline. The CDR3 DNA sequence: TGCGCCAGCAGCTTGGGCGGCGGGAAAACTCCACAGTTCTTC. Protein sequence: CASSLGGGKTPQFF.

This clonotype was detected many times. The CDR3: CASSPGPDSPLHF. The CDR3 DNA reads TGTGCCAGCAGTCCTGGCCCTGATTCACCCCTCCACTTT. V is TRBV7-9 and J is TRBJ1-6; D unclear. Germline V lookup: CDR1 SEHNR, CDR2 FQNEAQ (reference sequence). Trimming cost V 6 bases and J 8 bases, with 11 bases left between them. The CDR3 has 13 residues.

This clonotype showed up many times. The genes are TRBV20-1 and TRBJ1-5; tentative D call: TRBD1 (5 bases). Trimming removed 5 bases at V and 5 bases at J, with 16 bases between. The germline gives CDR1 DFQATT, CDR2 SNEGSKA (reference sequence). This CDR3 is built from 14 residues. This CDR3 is CSASLSGRDQPQHF. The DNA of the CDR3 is TGCAGTGCTTCATTAAGTGGCAGGGATCAGCCCCAGCATTTT.

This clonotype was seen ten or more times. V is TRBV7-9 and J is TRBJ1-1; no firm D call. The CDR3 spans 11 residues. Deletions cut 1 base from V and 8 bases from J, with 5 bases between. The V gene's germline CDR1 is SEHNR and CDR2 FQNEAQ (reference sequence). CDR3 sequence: CASSLVEEAFF. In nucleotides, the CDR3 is TGTGCCAGCAGCTTAGTGGAAGAAGCTTTCTTT. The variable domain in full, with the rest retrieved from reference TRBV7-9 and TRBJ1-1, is DTGVSQNPRHKITKRGQNVTFRCDPISEHNRLYWYRQTLGQGPEFLTYFQNEAQLEKSRLLSDRFSAERPKGSFSTLEIQRTEQGDSAMYLCASSLVEEAFFGQGTRLTVV.

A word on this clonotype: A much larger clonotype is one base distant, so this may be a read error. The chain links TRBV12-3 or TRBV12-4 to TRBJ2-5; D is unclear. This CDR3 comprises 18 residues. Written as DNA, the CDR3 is TGTGCCCGCAGTTTTGGGTCGACTCCTGCCCCTTTTCAAGAGACCCAGTACTTC. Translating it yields CARSFGSTPAPFQETQYF.

CDR3 residues: CASSFERGLVGSYEQYF. The CDR3 bases are TGTGCCAGCAGCTTCGAAAGAGGACTAGTGGGATCCTACGAGCAGTACTTC. The chain uses TRBV7-9 and TRBJ2-7; 7 nucleotides match TRBD2. Trimming removed 3 bases from V and 1 base from J; junction bases left unmatched: 12. CDR1 and CDR2 (germline): SEHNR, FQNEAQ (reference sequence). This CDR3 region has 17 residues.

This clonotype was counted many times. This chain's CDR3 is CASSIVGGRSPLHF. The CDR3 DNA follows: TGTGCCAGTAGTATAGTGGGGGGTCGGTCACCCCTCCACTTT. The rearrangement links TRBV19 to TRBJ1-6, with a possible D match to TRBD1 (5 bases). Trimming stripped 1 base from V and 10 bases from J, with 11 bases between. CDR1 is LNHDA and CDR2 is SQIVND in the germline V gene (reference sequence). The CDR3 sequence is 14 residues long.

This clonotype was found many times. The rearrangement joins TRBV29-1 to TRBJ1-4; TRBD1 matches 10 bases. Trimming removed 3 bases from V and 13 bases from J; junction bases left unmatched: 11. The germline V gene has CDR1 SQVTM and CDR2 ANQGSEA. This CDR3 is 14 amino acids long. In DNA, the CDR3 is TGCAGCGTTGAGGACAGGGGGGCCGGTCGGGGACTGTTTTTT. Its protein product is CSVEDRGAGRGLFF.

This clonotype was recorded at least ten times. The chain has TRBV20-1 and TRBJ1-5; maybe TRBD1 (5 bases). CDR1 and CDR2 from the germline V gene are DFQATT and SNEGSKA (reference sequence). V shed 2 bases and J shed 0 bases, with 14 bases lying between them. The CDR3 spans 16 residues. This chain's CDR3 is CSARSRTGHSNQPQHF. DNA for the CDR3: TGCAGTGCTAGATCCCGTACAGGCCATAGCAATCAGCCCCAGCATTTT.

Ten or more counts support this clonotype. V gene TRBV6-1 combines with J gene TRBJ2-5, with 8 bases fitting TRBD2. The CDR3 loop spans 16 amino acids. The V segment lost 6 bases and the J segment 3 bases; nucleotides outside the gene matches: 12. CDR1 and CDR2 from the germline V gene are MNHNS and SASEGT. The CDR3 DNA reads TGTGCCAGCAGCAACGGGGGGGCCATCGGAGAAGAGACCCAGTACTTC. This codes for CASSNGGAIGEETQYF.

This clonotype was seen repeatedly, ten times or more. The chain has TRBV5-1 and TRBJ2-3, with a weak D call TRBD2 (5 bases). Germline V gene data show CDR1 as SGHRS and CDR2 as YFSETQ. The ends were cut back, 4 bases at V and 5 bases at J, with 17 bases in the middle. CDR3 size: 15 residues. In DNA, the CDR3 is TGCGCCAGCAGCACATCAGCGGTTTTGGAAGATACGCAGTATTTT. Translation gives CASSTSAVLEDTQYF.

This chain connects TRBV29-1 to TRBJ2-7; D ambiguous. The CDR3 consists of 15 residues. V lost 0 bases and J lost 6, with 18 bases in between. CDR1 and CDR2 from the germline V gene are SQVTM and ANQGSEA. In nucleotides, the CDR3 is TGCAGCGTTGAAGAAACGACGAAGGTGAAAGGCGAGCAGTACTTC. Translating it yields CSVEETTKVKGEQYF.

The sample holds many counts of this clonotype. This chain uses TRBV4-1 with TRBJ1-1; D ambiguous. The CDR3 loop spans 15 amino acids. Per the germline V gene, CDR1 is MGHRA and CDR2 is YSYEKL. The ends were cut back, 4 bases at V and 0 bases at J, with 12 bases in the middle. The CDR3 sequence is CASSRGEGMNTEAFF. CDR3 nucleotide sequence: TGCGCCAGCAGCCGCGGGGAGGGCATGAACACTGAAGCTTTCTTT.

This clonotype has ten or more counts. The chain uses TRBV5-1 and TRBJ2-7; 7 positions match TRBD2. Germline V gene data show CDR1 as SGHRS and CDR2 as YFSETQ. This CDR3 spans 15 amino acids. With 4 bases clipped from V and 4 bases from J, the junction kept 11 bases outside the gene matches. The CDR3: CASSLVSAGEYEQYF. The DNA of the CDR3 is TGCGCCAGCAGCCTCGTAAGCGCGGGGGAATACGAGCAGTACTTC. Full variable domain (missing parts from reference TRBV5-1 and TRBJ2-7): KAGVTQTPRYLIKTRGQQVTLSCSPISGHRSVSWYQQTPGQGLQFLFEYFSETQRNKGNFPGRFSGRQFSNSRSEMNVSTLELGDSALYLCASSLVSAGEYEQYFGPGTRLTVT.

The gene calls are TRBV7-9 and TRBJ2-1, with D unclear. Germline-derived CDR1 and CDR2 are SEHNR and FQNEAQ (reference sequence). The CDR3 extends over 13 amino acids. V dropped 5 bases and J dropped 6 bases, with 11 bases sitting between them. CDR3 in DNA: TGTGCCAGCAGCGCGCCGGCAGGCAATGAGCAGTTCTTC. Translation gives CASSAPAGNEQFF.

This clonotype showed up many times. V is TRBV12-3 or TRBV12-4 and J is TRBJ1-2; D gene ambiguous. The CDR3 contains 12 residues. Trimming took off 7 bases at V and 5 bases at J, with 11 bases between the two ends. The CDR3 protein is CASTTTLYGYTF. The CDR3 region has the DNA TGTGCCAGCACCACGACCCTGTATGGCTACACCTTC.

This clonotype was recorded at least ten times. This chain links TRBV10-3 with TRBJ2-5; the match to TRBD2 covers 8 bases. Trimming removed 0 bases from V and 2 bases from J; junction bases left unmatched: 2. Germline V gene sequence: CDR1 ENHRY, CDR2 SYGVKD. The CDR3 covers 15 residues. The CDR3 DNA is TGTGCCATCAGTGAGTCTAGCGGGAAACAAGAGACCCAGTACTTC. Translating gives CAISESSGKQETQYF.

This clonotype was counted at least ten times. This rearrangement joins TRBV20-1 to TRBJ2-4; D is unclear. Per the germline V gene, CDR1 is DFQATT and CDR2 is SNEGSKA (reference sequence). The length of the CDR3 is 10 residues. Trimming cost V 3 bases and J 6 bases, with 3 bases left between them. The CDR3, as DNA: TGCAGTGCTAGCACAAACATTCAGTACTTC. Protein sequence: CSASTNIQYF.

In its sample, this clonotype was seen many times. The CDR3 nucleotides read TGTGCCAGTAGGACAGGGGGCGACTATGGCTACACCTTC. Residues: CASRTGGDYGYTF. V is TRBV28 and J is TRBJ1-2, with TRBD1 matching 11 bases. The V and J ends lost 9 bases and 3 bases, in that order; junction bases with no gene match: 3. The CDR3 runs 13 residues. CDR1 and CDR2 from the germline V gene are MDHEN and SYDVKM.